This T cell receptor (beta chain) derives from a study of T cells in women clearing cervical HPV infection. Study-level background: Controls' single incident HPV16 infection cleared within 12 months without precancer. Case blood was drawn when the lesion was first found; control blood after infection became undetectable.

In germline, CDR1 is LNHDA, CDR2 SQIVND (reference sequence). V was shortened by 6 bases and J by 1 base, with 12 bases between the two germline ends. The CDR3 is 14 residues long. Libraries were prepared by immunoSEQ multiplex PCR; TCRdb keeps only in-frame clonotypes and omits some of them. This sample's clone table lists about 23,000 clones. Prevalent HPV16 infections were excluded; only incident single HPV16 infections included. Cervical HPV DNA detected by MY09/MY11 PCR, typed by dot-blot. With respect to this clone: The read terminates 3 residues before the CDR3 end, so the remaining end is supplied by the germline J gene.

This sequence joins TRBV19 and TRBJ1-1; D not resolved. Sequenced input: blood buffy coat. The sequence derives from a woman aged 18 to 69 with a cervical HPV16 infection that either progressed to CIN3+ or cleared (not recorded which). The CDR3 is CASSNNVKNTEAFF. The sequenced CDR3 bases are TGTGCCAGTAGCAACAATGTGAAGAACACTGAA.